This T cell receptor beta chain comes out of a study of human T cells and chemical hapten exposure. Study-wide context: There were per-sample TCR yield variations, arising mainly from small pooled library volume differences. Study conclusions and caveats: As the donors had alopecia, their immune response may differ from healthy people's.

Specified time point: pre-sensitization, week 0. Treatment in this sample: therapeutic diphenylcyclopropenone sensitization with weekly scalp DPC. Whole blood that had not been fractionated was the source of extracted total RNA. What the library attached to individual cDNA molecules were unique molecular identifiers. As originally analysed: Sequenced samples showed a median of approximately 100,000 TCRs each, with counts running from roughly 23,000 to 700,000. TCRdb used MiXCR to reprocess the RACE reads, holding one entry per CDR3 protein. TCRdb, rather than the study authors, made the V and J calls. The sample has under 45,000 distinct CDR3 sequences, 10% seen once. In the case of this clonotype: What it recognizes is unknown.

This material consisted of whole blood, taken in connection with sensitization to the hapten diphenylcyclopropenone (DPC). This clonotype was sampled from a man aged 50 to 59 with alopecia areata. Some clones in this sample may be carry-over from other donors' samples.

Written as DNA, the CDR3 is TGTGCCAGCCAGGACAGGGAGATCTACGAGCAGTACTTC. Residues: CASQDREIYEQYF. V is TRBV2 and J is TRBJ2-7, with 8 bases aligning to TRBD1. The CDR3 consists of 13 residues. J gave up 3 bases and V 8 bases, and 6 bases lay outside the gene matches. Germline loops: CDR1 SNHLY, CDR2 FYNNEI. Looking up the rest from reference TRBV2 and TRBJ2-7 gives the full variable domain: EPEVTQTPSHQVTQMGQEVILRCVPISNHLYFYWYRQILGQKVEFLVSFYNNEISEKSEIFDDQFSVERPDGSNFTLKIRSTKLEDSAMYFCASQDREIYEQYFGPGTRLTVT.